The T cell receptor (beta chain) under discussion was sequenced for a study of T cell repertoires in cytomegalovirus infection. TCRdb fed the reads into MiXCR, producing one record per CDR3 protein. The profile shows fewer than 650,000 distinct CDR3 sequences, almost 40% of them singletons. Remarks on this clonotype: Its antigen is still unknown.

The TCR sequence derives from a human donor in good health (CMV status not recorded). Some clones in this sample may be carry-over from other donors' samples. This material consisted of cultured PBMCs, taken from culture after CMV antigen stimulation.

The DNA for the CDR3 is TGCAGCGTTGCCCACCGGGACAGGATTTATGGCTACACCTTC. Protein: CSVAHRDRIYGYTF. The rearrangement links TRBV29-1 to TRBJ1-2, with 8 bases identical to TRBD1. J gave up 5 bases and V 4 bases, and 9 bases lay outside the gene matches. Germline values: CDR1 SQVTM, CDR2 ANQGSEA. There are 14 residues in the CDR3.